The 2 T cell receptor beta chains presented below share a single source sample, sequenced in a study of CD8+CD57+ T cells in acquired aplastic anemia. TCR beta VDJ and CDR3 profiling used genomic DNA as template. A single record per CDR3 protein comes from TCRdb applying MiXCR to the reads. This table holds fewer than 200,000 distinct CDR3 sequences, around 48% found once. Patients sequenced had flow cytometry evidence of CD8+CD57+ cell expansion. Sequenced material: sorted CD4+, CD8+, or CD8+CD57+ T cells (not recorded which) from PBMCs. The receptors were sampled from a human donor with aplastic anemia.

The DNA of the CDR3 is TGTGCCAGCAGCGGGGGGACAGGGGGTGAGCAGTTCTTC. Its protein is CASSGGTGGEQFF. V usage is TRBV7-3 and J usage is TRBJ2-1; 11 bases map to TRBD1. The CDR3 sequence is 13 residues long. J was trimmed by 9 bases and V by 5 bases; bases with no gene match: 3. The germline CDR1 and CDR2 sequences are SGHTA and FQGTGA.

This chain links TRBV12-3 or TRBV12-4 with TRBJ2-7; tentatively, D is TRBD2 (5 bases). The ends were cut back, 6 bases at V and 7 bases at J, with 19 bases in the middle. The CDR3 spans 14 residues. The CDR3 DNA reads TGTGCCAGCAGGGATGAGGGTTCGAGGGAGGAGCAGTACTTC. Its translation is CASRDEGSREEQYF.